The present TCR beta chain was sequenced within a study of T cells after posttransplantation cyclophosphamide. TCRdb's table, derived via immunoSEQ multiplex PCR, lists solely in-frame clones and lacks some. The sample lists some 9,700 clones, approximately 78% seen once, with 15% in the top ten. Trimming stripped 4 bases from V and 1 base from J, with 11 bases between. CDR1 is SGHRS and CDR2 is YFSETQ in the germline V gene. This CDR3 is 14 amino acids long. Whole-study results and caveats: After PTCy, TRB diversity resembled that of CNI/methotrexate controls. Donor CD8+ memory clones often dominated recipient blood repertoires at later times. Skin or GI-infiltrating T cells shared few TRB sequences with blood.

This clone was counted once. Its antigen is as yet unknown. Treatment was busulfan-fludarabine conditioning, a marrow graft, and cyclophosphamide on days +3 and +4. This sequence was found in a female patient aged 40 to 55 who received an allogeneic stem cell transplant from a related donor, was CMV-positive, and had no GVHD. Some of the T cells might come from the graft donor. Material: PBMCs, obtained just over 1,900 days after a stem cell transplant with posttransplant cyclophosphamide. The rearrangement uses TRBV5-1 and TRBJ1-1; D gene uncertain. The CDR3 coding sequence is TGCGCCAGCAGCCAGGATGCCGCGAACACTGAAGCTTTCTTT. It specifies CASSQDAANTEAFF.